This T cell receptor beta chain was sequenced for a study of cytomegalovirus exposure and HLA in healthy donors. About the research overall: The same platform was used for the 120 or so validation repertoires as for the approximately 610 first-cohort repertoires, as reported in a later analysis.

From germline, CDR1 is LNHDA and CDR2 SQIVND (reference sequence). This CDR3 region has 15 residues. Trimming took 3 bases from V and 4 from J, leaving 13 bases between them. In regard to this clone: Its antigen remains unknown.

Regarding the study as a whole: A few chains tied to CMV proved CMV antigen-specific in vitro. The classifier was said to identify cytomegalovirus status with high specificity and sensitivity. The tendency of first-cohort TCR clusters to co-occur in the 120 validation repertoires was identified by a subsequent analysis.

Some clones are missing from TCRdb's copy, which holds only in-frame ones; the method was immunoSEQ multiplex PCR. The table includes 200,000 to 250,000 clones, roughly 84% detected once. V and J are TRBV19 and TRBJ1-5; tentatively, D is TRBD1 (5 bases). The sequence was collected from a young woman in good health and CMV-seropositive. The sample taken for sequencing was PBMCs. CDR3 in DNA: TGTGCCAGTAGTATGAGGGACTTACGTAATCAGCCCCAGCATTTT. Amino acids: CASSMRDLRNQPQHF.